Shown below are 21 T cell receptor beta chains from a single sample sequenced in a study of blood T cells in healthy people across ages. The authors ran a second PCR of roughly 7 to 11 cycles using a sample-barcoded 5' primer and a J-beta primer mix. MiXCR was run by TCRdb on the 5' RACE reads, yielding one entry per CDR3 protein. Of hundreds of thousands of distinct CDR3 sequences listed, around three fifths were seen once; the top ten hold approximately 24%. Sequencing was done on a sample of blood. These receptors originate from a man aged 40-49 years in good health.

This clonotype was seen a handful of times. V usage is TRBV4-2 and J usage is TRBJ2-3; TRBD2 matches 10 bases. The V gene's germline CDR1 is LGHNA and CDR2 YNFKEQ. Trimming removed 0 bases from V and 2 bases from J; junction bases left unmatched: 14. There are 20 residues in the CDR3. CDR3 DNA sequence: TGTGCCAGCAGCCAAGAAGAATGGGCTAGCGGGGGCCAGATCACAGATACGCAGTATTTT. This sequence encodes CASSQEEWASGGQITDTQYF.

The V gene is TRBV21-1, the J gene TRBJ1-5; no DNA check was done on the table's D call, TRBD1. TRBV21-1 is described as a pseudogene. The CDR3 spans 18 residues. The CDR3 region has the DNA TGTGCCAGCAGCAAAGAGGAAGGCAGGGGACAGAGCAATCAGCCCCAGCATTTT. Translated: CASSKEEGRGQSNQPQHF.

The V call is TRBV28, the J call TRBJ2-5, with D possibly being TRBD1 (5 bases). The germline V and J ends were trimmed by 2 bases and 0 bases, with 10 bases remaining between them. Germline CDR1 is MDHEN and CDR2 is SYDVKM. This CDR3 has 15 amino acids. CDR3 sequence: CASSLRGRYQETQYF. CDR3 sequence (DNA): TGTGCCAGCAGTTTAAGGGGCAGGTACCAAGAGACCCAGTACTTC.

The V gene is TRBV7-9, the J gene TRBJ1-6, with unresolved D. CDR1 and CDR2 (germline): SEHNR, FQNEAQ (reference sequence). The CDR3 has 16 residues. Trimming removed 5 bases from V and 3 bases from J, with 14 bases in between. The CDR3 loop reads CASSPNTRGYNSPLHF. For the CDR3, the DNA is TGTGCCAGCAGCCCGAATACCAGAGGCTATAATTCACCCCTCCACTTT.

A few counts support this clonotype. The chain couples TRBV5-1 to TRBJ2-3; TRBD1 matches at 10 bases. V was pared by 4 bases and J by 4 bases, with 6 bases of the junction left unmatched. CDR1 is SGHRS and CDR2 is YFSETQ in the germline V gene. The CDR3 covers 15 residues. The CDR3 DNA is TGCGCCAGCAGCAGGGACAGGGGACTCGCAGATACGCAGTATTTT. It is translated as CASSRDRGLADTQYF.

The chain combines TRBV3-1 with TRBJ1-2, with D possibly being TRBD1 (6 bases). CDR1 LGHDT and CDR2 YNNKEL come from the germline V gene (reference sequence). The CDR3 is 15 residues long. With 0 bases removed from V and 4 bases from J, the gap between germline ends came to 12 bases. This chain's CDR3 is CASSQEVSTGYGYTF. DNA of the CDR3: TGTGCCAGCAGCCAAGAAGTGTCGACAGGCTATGGCTACACCTTC.

This clonotype showed up just a few times. The chain combines TRBV6-2 or TRBV6-3 with TRBJ2-7; 7 bases line up with TRBD2. The V gene's germline CDR1 is MNHEY and CDR2 SVGEGT. Unmatched junction bases numbered 4, after V lost 2 bases and J lost 3 bases. This CDR3 comprises 14 residues. DNA of the CDR3: TGTGCCAGCAGTTACGGGGGGGTAAACTACGAGCAGTACTTC. This codes for CASSYGGVNYEQYF.

This clonotype was seen only a few times. The chain combines TRBV11-1 with TRBJ2-4, with D perhaps TRBD1 or TRBD2 (5 bases each). V was shortened by 5 bases and J by 6 bases, with 17 bases between the two germline ends. The germline V gene encodes CDR1 SGHAT and CDR2 FQDESV (reference sequence). This CDR3 has 15 amino acids. The DNA for the CDR3 is TGTGCCAGCAGCCCCTCCCGGGGCTGGGGAAACATTCAGTACTTC. It specifies CASSPSRGWGNIQYF.

This clonotype has a handful of counts. The junction differs from germline at one of its ends, possibly a read error. The rearrangement links TRBV10-2 to TRBJ1-1, with D perhaps TRBD1 (5 bases). The CDR3 is 13 amino acids. Germline lookup yields CDR1 WSHSY and CDR2 SAAADI. The CDR3 DNA sequence: TGCGCCATCCAGACAGCCTTGAACACTGAGGCTTTCTTT. Translating it yields CAIQTALNTEAFF.

In this sample, this clonotype turned up a few times. The V call is TRBV20-1, the J call TRBJ2-5; tentative D call: TRBD2 (5 bases). Trimming pared 6 bases from V and 2 bases from J, leaving 16 bases between. This CDR3 is 14 amino acids long. Germline V CDR1 and CDR2: DFQATT, SNEGSKA (reference sequence). CDR3 sequence: CSAPPSRGQETQYF. The CDR3 nucleotides are TGCAGTGCCCCGCCTAGCCGTGGGCAAGAGACCCAGTACTTC.

The count of this clonotype is one. The chain employs TRBV12-3 or TRBV12-4 and TRBJ1-1; D may be TRBD1 (5 bases). The CDR3 sequence is 15 residues long. V gave up 3 bases and J gave up 1 base, with 12 bases separating them. CDR3 nucleotide sequence: TGTGCCAGCAGTTTGGCTGGGGCTAAGAACACTGAAGCTTTCTTT. This encodes CASSLAGAKNTEAFF.

V is TRBV6-2 or TRBV6-3 and J is TRBJ1-1, with TRBD1 matching 8 bases. Germline CDR1 and CDR2: MNHEY and SVGEGT. V trimming: 0 bases; J trimming: 8 bases; junction bases outside the gene matches: 11. This CDR3 comprises 16 residues. The CDR3, as DNA: TGTGCCAGCAGTTACTCGGACAGGGTCCCCAGCGGGGAAGCTTTCTTT. Translated, it gives CASSYSDRVPSGEAFF.

The CDR3 DNA reads as TGTGCCAGCAAAATGGACAGGGCCGTGTACGAGCAGTACTTC. Translation gives CASKMDRAVYEQYF. The chain joins TRBV28 to TRBJ2-7, with 8 nucleotides matching TRBD1. Per germline, CDR1 MDHEN and CDR2 SYDVKM. Losses at the gene ends were 7 bases for V and 4 bases for J; bases not matched to a gene: 9. The CDR3 runs 14 residues.

V and J are TRBV6-5 and TRBJ2-4; tentative D call: TRBD2 (5 bases). V was trimmed by 0 bases and J by 6 bases, leaving 12 bases between them. CDR3 size: 15 residues. Germline values: CDR1 MNHEY, CDR2 SVGAGI. In DNA, the CDR3 is TGTGCCAGCAGTTACTCCCGGGGTTGGGGAAACATTCAGTACTTC. Protein: CASSYSRGWGNIQYF.

This chain connects TRBV28 to TRBJ2-3; 9 positions match TRBD1. V was pared by 5 bases and J by 5 bases, with 11 bases of the junction left unmatched. This CDR3 has 16 amino acids. Germline CDR1 is MDHEN and CDR2 is SYDVKM. The CDR3 region is CASSITTGGEGDTQYF. The CDR3 DNA reads as TGTGCCAGCAGTATAACAACAGGGGGCGAGGGAGATACGCAGTATTTT.

V is TRBV20-1 and J is TRBJ2-4; no clear D. The J call is doubtful: the DNA matches TRBJ2-7 better. CDR1 is DFQATT and CDR2 is SNEGSKA in the germline V gene (reference sequence). The CDR3 extends over 12 amino acids. The CDR3 sequence: CSARDPLYEQYF. The CDR3 bases are TGCAGTGCTAGAGATCCTCTATACGAGCAGTACTTC.

The J gene is TRBJ2-3, the V gene TRBV28; 9 bases align to TRBD2. The CDR3 has 15 amino acids. Per the germline V gene, CDR1 is MDHEN and CDR2 is SYDVKM. V lost 8 bases, J lost 0 bases, and 6 bases stayed unmatched. Written as DNA, the CDR3 is TGTGCCAGCGGATTAGCGGGGGAGAGCACAGATACGCAGTATTTT. Protein sequence: CASGLAGESTDTQYF.

This chain links TRBV14 with TRBJ2-1; D may be TRBD2 (5 bases). The CDR3 is 15 amino acids. Germline CDR1 is SGHDN and CDR2 is FVKESK. Trimming removed 4 bases from V and 7 bases from J, with 17 bases in between. The CDR3 DNA reads as TGTGCCAGCAGCCTAGCGAGACCATTTTCAAATGAGCAGTTCTTC. Protein sequence: CASSLARPFSNEQFF.

The CDR3 bases are TGTGCCAGCAGCTTTGACTCTCCTCCCTACGAGCAGTACTTC. The encoded protein is CASSFDSPPYEQYF. The V and J genes are TRBV11-2 and TRBJ2-7, with D hard to call. The CDR3 has 14 amino acids. Trimming pared 3 bases from V and 2 bases from J, leaving 11 bases between. Germline V gene lookup returns CDR1 SGHAT and CDR2 FQNNGV.

This clonotype was picked up many times. The gene calls are TRBV4-3 and TRBJ2-7, with D hard to call. The germline gives CDR1 LGHNA, CDR2 YSLEER. The CDR3 sequence is 13 residues long. Trimming left V 6 bases short and J 5 bases short, with 14 bases between. The CDR3 protein is CASSLTARDEQYF. Written as DNA, the CDR3 is TGCGCCAGCAGTTTAACGGCAAGGGACGAGCAGTACTTC.

The chain combines TRBV28 with TRBJ1-1; 8 bases are shared with TRBD1. The V and J ends lost 6 bases and 1 base, in that order; junction bases with no gene match: 4. In germline, CDR1 is MDHEN, CDR2 SYDVKM. This CDR3 has 14 residues. The CDR3 sequence: CASRATGENTEAFF. As DNA, the CDR3 is TGTGCCAGCAGGGCGACAGGGGAGAACACTGAAGCTTTCTTT.